The 18 T cell receptor beta chains below were found in one sample sequenced in a study of blood T cell repertoires in COVID-19. TCRdb's copy holds only in-frame clones and misses some; the assay was immunoSEQ multiplex PCR. Here the sample spans about 370,000 clones, more than 80% being singletons. The sequencing input was peripheral blood. The receptors were gathered from a woman aged 25 to 39 with COVID-19, enrolled during active disease.

This rearrangement joins TRBV11-3 to TRBJ2-3; D not resolved. The CDR3 has 14 amino acids. Trimming pared 5 bases from V and 2 bases from J, leaving 11 bases between. CDR1 SGHNT and CDR2 YENEEA come from the germline V gene. The CDR3 sequence: CASSENRVTDTQYF. CDR3 nucleotides: TGTGCCAGCAGCGAGAATCGGGTCACAGATACGCAGTATTTT.

The chain is built from TRBV7-9 and TRBJ2-1, with 7 bases matching TRBD1. J was trimmed by 4 bases and V by 10 bases; bases with no gene match: 10. This CDR3 has 14 amino acids. CDR1 SEHNR and CDR2 FQNEAQ come from the germline V gene (reference sequence). CDR3 sequence reads: CATARTGKYNEQFF. The CDR3 DNA sequence: TGTGCCACCGCAAGGACAGGAAAATACAATGAGCAGTTCTTC.

The chain joins TRBV27 to TRBJ2-7; D may be TRBD2 (6 bases). This CDR3 contains 13 residues. Trimming took 4 bases from V and 4 from J, leaving 11 bases between them. Looked up from germline, CDR1 is MNHEY and CDR2 is SMNVEV (reference sequence). The CDR3 region has the DNA TGTGCCAGCAGTTCCGGGAGTTTGTACGAGCAGTACTTC. The encoded protein is CASSSGSLYEQYF.

The chain is built from TRBV25-1 and TRBJ2-3; D gene unclear. The germline V gene encodes CDR1 MGHDK and CDR2 SYGVNS. Trimming pared 6 bases from V and 1 base from J, leaving 14 bases between. The CDR3 spans 15 residues. This chain's CDR3 is CASSPRTPGTDTQYF. CDR3 DNA sequence: TGTGCCAGCAGCCCCCGAACCCCGGGCACAGATACGCAGTATTTT. The whole variable domain, filled in from reference TRBV25-1 and TRBJ2-3, reads EADIYQTPRYLVIGTGKKITLECSQTMGHDKMYWYQQDPGMELHLIHYSYGVNSTEKGDLSSESTVSRIRTEHFPLTLESARPSHTSQYLCASSPRTPGTDTQYFGPGTRLTVL.

V usage is TRBV15 and J usage is TRBJ1-1, with unresolved D. The CDR3 has 16 amino acids. Trimming pared 0 bases from V and 1 base from J, leaving 12 bases between. The germline V gene encodes CDR1 LNHNV and CDR2 YYDKDF (reference sequence). DNA of the CDR3: TGTGCCACCAGCAGAGATTTGGGTAGCGGGAACACTGAAGCTTTCTTT. Its protein product is CATSRDLGSGNTEAFF.

This clone occurred once. J is TRBJ1-1 and V is TRBV28; 8 nucleotides align to TRBD1. CDR1 MDHEN and CDR2 SYDVKM come from the germline V gene. With V trimmed by 1 base and J by 11 bases, 12 bases remained unmatched. The CDR3 covers 15 residues. CDR3 region: CASSLYYQGAEEAFF. The CDR3 coding sequence is TGTGCCAGCAGTTTATACTATCAGGGGGCGGAGGAGGCTTTCTTT.

This clone appeared a few times. J is TRBJ2-3 and V is TRBV2; 7 positions agree with TRBD2. From germline, CDR1 is SNHLY and CDR2 FYNNEI. V gave up 7 bases and J gave up 8 bases; unmatched junction bases: 12. There are 14 residues in the CDR3. DNA of the CDR3: TGTGCCAGCATAGGCCGGGCGGGAGTAGGTACGCAGTATTTT. As protein: CASIGRAGVGTQYF.

This clone was detected only once. The chain has TRBV2 and TRBJ2-7; possible D gene TRBD2, 5 bases. The CDR3 is 16 residues long. The germline V gene encodes CDR1 SNHLY and CDR2 FYNNEI. The germline V and J ends were trimmed by 6 bases and 3 bases, with 21 bases remaining between them. The CDR3 nucleotides read TGTGCCAGCAGACTAACCGGCTGGACTGAGCACTACGAGCAGTACGTC. The encoded protein is CASRLTGWTEHYEQYV.

The rearrangement uses TRBV4-3 and TRBJ2-2; D is uncertain. The V gene's germline CDR1 is LGHNA and CDR2 YSLEER. This CDR3 region has 16 residues. The germline V and J ends were trimmed by 1 base and 0 bases, with 9 bases remaining between them. CDR3 in DNA: TGCGCCAGCAGCCAAGCCGTGGCAGCGAACACCGGGGAGCTGTTTTTT. It specifies CASSQAVAANTGELFF.

The V and J genes are TRBV5-6 and TRBJ1-5; TRBD1 is a possible D gene (5 bases). Trimming took off 4 bases at V and 6 bases at J, with 8 bases between the two ends. Germline V gene sequence: CDR1 SGHDT, CDR2 YYEEEE. There are 12 residues in the CDR3. CDR3 in amino acids: CASSAGGQPQHF. The CDR3 nucleotides are TGTGCCAGCAGCGCGGGGGGTCAGCCCCAGCATTTT.

The chain has TRBV28 and TRBJ2-7, with D perhaps TRBD1 (5 bases). The V gene lost 6 bases and the J gene lost 3 bases, with 12 bases spanning the gap. The length of the CDR3 is 13 residues. CDR1 is MDHEN and CDR2 is SYDVKM in the germline V gene. This CDR3 reads CASSLGQSYEQYF. For the CDR3, the DNA is TGTGCCAGCAGCCTGGGGCAGAGCTACGAGCAGTACTTC.

The chain joins TRBV6-5 to TRBJ2-7; no reliable D call. Per germline, CDR1 MNHEY and CDR2 SVGAGI. V lost 6 bases and J 5 bases, leaving 11 bases between the germline ends. This CDR3 comprises 12 residues. CDR3 nucleotides: TGTGCCAGCAGCCCGAGGCTGGACGAGCAGTACGTC. It codes for CASSPRLDEQYV.

The chain couples TRBV29-1 to TRBJ1-4; D is ambiguous. Looked up from germline, CDR1 is SQVTM and CDR2 is ANQGSEA. The CDR3 has 13 residues. The ends were cut back, 7 bases at V and 0 bases at J, with 9 bases in the middle. The CDR3 region has the DNA TGCAGCGCCACAGCCACAACTAATGAAAAACTGTTTTTT. It encodes CSATATTNEKLFF.

The chain uses TRBV11-2 and TRBJ1-2; unclear D gene. Trimming pared 3 bases from V and 2 bases from J, leaving 7 bases between. This CDR3 spans 13 amino acids. Germline lookup yields CDR1 SGHAT and CDR2 FQNNGV. CDR3 DNA sequence: TGTGCCAGCAGCTTGGTAGAGAACTATGGCTACACCTTC. This codes for CASSLVENYGYTF.

The rearrangement joins TRBV4-1 to TRBJ1-1, with a weak D call TRBD1 (5 bases). Germline V lookup: CDR1 MGHRA, CDR2 YSYEKL. The V end lost 0 bases, the J end lost 1 base, and 24 bases lay between the germline ends. The CDR3 runs to 20 residues. Here the CDR3 DNA reads TGCGCCAGCAGCCAAGATTCTGCAGCAGGGTCCTGGTGGACGAACACTGAAGCTTTCTTT. It codes for CASSQDSAAGSWWTNTEAFF.

The chain uses TRBV19 and TRBJ1-1; 9 bases agree with TRBD1. CDR1 and CDR2 (germline): LNHDA, SQIVND (reference sequence). The CDR3 extends over 16 amino acids. The V segment lost 6 bases and the J segment 4 bases; nucleotides outside the gene matches: 12. DNA for the CDR3: TGTGCCAGTAGAGGGCCGACAGGGGGGGTAACCACTGAAGCTTTCTTT. It yields the protein CASRGPTGGVTTEAFF.

The chain links TRBV10-1 to TRBJ1-5; 7 bases agree with TRBD1. Looked up from germline, CDR1 is WNHNN and CDR2 is SYGVQD (reference sequence). Unmatched junction bases numbered 2, after V lost 6 bases and J lost 0 bases. The CDR3 extends over 14 amino acids. CDR3 protein: CASRGDSSNQPQHF. The CDR3, as DNA: TGCGCCAGCAGGGGGGACAGTAGCAATCAGCCCCAGCATTTT.

This chain joins TRBV7-9 and TRBJ2-3; D ambiguous. The germline V gene has CDR1 SEHNR and CDR2 FQNEAQ (reference sequence). The CDR3 extends over 13 amino acids. V was clipped by 6 bases and J by 2 bases, with 9 bases between them. The CDR3 protein is CASSSDITDTQYF. In nucleotides, the CDR3 is TGTGCCAGCAGTTCAGACATCACAGATACGCAGTATTTT.